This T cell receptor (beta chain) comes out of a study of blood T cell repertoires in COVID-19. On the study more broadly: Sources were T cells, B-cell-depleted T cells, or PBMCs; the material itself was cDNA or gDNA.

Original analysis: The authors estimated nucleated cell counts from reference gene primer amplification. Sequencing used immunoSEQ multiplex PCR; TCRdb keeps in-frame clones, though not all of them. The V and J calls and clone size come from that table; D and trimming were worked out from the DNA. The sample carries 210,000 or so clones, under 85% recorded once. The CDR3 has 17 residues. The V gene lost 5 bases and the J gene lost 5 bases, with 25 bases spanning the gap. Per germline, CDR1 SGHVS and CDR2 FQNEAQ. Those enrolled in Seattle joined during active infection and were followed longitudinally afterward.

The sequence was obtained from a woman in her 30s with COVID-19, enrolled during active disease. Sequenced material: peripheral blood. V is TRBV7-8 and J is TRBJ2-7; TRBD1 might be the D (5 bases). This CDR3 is CASSPRPQGIGIHEQYF. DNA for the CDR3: TGTGCCAGCAGCCCAAGACCTCAGGGAATCGGTATCCACGAGCAGTACTTC.